A single sample is the source of the 27 T cell receptor beta chains below, sequenced in a study of Tregs in tolerant kidney transplant recipients. Recipients received nonmyeloablative bone marrow transplants from related graft donors, with transient mixed chimerism. Data came from immunoSEQ multiplex PCR; TCRdb stores just in-frame clones and leaves some out. The sample records more than 90,000 clones, 80% to 95% being singletons. Sequencing was performed on CD4+ T cells from blood (PBMCs), taken 12 months after the transplant. The receptor source for this set is a human patient who received a combined kidney and bone marrow transplant. Some T cells may have come from the graft donor.

This chain uses TRBV7-2 with TRBJ1-1; D not resolved. The CDR3 runs to 13 residues. Germline CDR1 SGHTA, CDR2 FQGNSA. Trimming removed 2 bases from V and 1 base from J, with 5 bases in between. CDR3 sequence reads: CASSLTENTEAFF. The CDR3 DNA is TGTGCCAGCAGCTTAACTGAGAACACTGAAGCTTTCTTT.

V gene TRBV4-3 combines with J gene TRBJ2-1; 10 bases line up with TRBD2. The V gene's germline CDR1 is LGHNA and CDR2 YSLEER. The CDR3 totals 16 residues. With 1 base clipped from V and 6 bases from J, the junction kept 6 bases outside the gene matches. Here the CDR3 DNA reads TGCGCCAGCAGCCAAGCGGTATTAGCGGGAGGCAATGAGCAGTTCTTC. Translated: CASSQAVLAGGNEQFF.

The genes are TRBV27 and TRBJ2-5; tentative D call: TRBD1 (5 bases). The CDR3 sequence is 17 residues long. Per the germline V gene, CDR1 is MNHEY and CDR2 is SMNVEV (reference sequence). The V end was cut by 5 bases, the J end by 5 bases, with 24 bases between. DNA of the CDR3: TGTGCCAGCAGTCAAAGGGGCTCCAACCTCTATCGCGAGACCCAGTACTTC. Translating it yields CASSQRGSNLYRETQYF.

The rearrangement joins TRBV19 to TRBJ2-7; D may be TRBD1 (6 bases). V lost 4 bases to trimming and J lost 3 bases, with 13 bases between them. The CDR3 runs to 14 residues. CDR1 is LNHDA and CDR2 is SQIVND in the germline V gene (reference sequence). The CDR3, as DNA: TGTGCCAGTAGTAGAACAGGGAATCGCTACGAGCAGTACTTC. It is translated as CASSRTGNRYEQYF.

This clone has more than one count but fewer than ten. This chain links TRBV10-1 with TRBJ1-1; TRBD1 might be the D (6 bases). This CDR3 has 14 amino acids. Between the trimmed V and J ends, which lost 2 bases and 4 bases, there was a span of 11 bases. The germline gives CDR1 WNHNN, CDR2 SYGVQD (reference sequence). The DNA of the CDR3 is TGCGCCAGCAGTGAGAACAGGGCGGCCACTGAAGCTTTCTTT. The encoded protein is CASSENRAATEAFF.

This chain joins TRBV19 and TRBJ1-5; no reliable D call. Germline CDR1 LNHDA, CDR2 SQIVND (reference sequence). V dropped 5 bases and J dropped 3 bases, with 11 bases sitting between them. CDR3 length: 14 amino acids. The CDR3 region has the DNA TGTGCCAGTAGTGTTCCGGGAACCAATCAGCCCCAGCATTTT. Amino acid sequence: CASSVPGTNQPQHF.

The chain carries TRBV7-9 and TRBJ2-1; 8 bases fit TRBD2. In germline, CDR1 is SEHNR, CDR2 FQNEAQ (reference sequence). With 4 bases clipped from V and 9 bases from J, the junction kept 11 bases outside the gene matches. The CDR3 runs to 15 residues. The CDR3 DNA follows: TGTGCCAGCAGCTATATGCGGGAGGAGGTGGGTGAGCAGTTCTTC. Protein sequence: CASSYMREEVGEQFF.

CDR3 bases: TGTGCCAGCAGCCTGCTTGGGAGTACCTACAATGAGCAGTTCTTC. It encodes CASSLLGSTYNEQFF. V and J are TRBV7-2 and TRBJ2-1; perhaps TRBD2 as D (5 bases). The germline V and J ends were trimmed by 5 bases and 2 bases, with 13 bases remaining between them. Germline CDR1 and CDR2: SGHTA and FQGNSA. This CDR3 comprises 15 residues.

V is TRBV28 and J is TRBJ1-5; tentative D call: TRBD1 (6 bases). This CDR3 contains 16 residues. The V gene lost 1 base and the J gene lost 2 bases, with 12 bases spanning the gap. Looked up from germline, CDR1 is MDHEN and CDR2 is SYDVKM. CDR3 amino acids: CASSLSGGWGNQPQHF. CDR3 in DNA: TGTGCCAGCAGTTTATCGGGGGGCTGGGGCAATCAGCCCCAGCATTTT.

V and J are TRBV6-1 and TRBJ1-1; D is uncertain. V shed 2 bases and J shed 11 bases, with 9 bases lying between them. The V gene's germline CDR1 is MNHNS and CDR2 SASEGT. The CDR3 runs to 11 residues. CDR3 in amino acids: CASSETVVAFF. The CDR3 nucleotides read TGTGCCAGCAGTGAAACGGTGGTGGCTTTCTTT.

The CDR3 is CAIARLADNEQFF. In DNA form, the CDR3 reads TGTGCCATCGCGAGACTAGCGGACAATGAGCAGTTCTTC. The gene calls are TRBV10-3 and TRBJ2-1; 9 nucleotides line up with TRBD2. The CDR3 covers 13 residues. V gave up 8 bases and J gave up 5 bases; unmatched junction bases: 4. The germline gives CDR1 ENHRY, CDR2 SYGVKD.

Only one count was recorded for this clone. The CDR3: CASSLRTVSIYGYTF. The DNA of the CDR3 is TGCGCCAGCAGCCTACGGACAGTTAGTATCTATGGCTACACCTTC. The genes are TRBV4-3 and TRBJ1-2; D perhaps matches TRBD1 (6 bases). The CDR3 contains 15 residues. Trimming took 4 bases from V and 4 from J, leaving 16 bases between them. CDR1 is LGHNA and CDR2 is YSLEER in the germline V gene.

The chain carries TRBV7-9 and TRBJ1-3, with D unresolved. The V gene's germline CDR1 is SEHNR and CDR2 FQNEAQ (reference sequence). The CDR3 runs to 15 residues. Trimming removed 5 bases at V and 0 bases at J, with 11 bases between. The CDR3 loop reads CASSLGTSSGNTIYF. CDR3 in DNA: TGTGCCAGCAGCCTAGGAACTTCCTCTGGAAACACCATATATTTT.

The chain is built from TRBV5-1 and TRBJ1-5, with TRBD1 as a possible D gene (6 bases). V shed 0 bases and J shed 5 bases, with 12 bases lying between them. CDR1 is SGHRS, CDR2 YFSETQ, per germline. The CDR3 contains 15 residues. CDR3 sequence (DNA): TGCGCCAGCAGCTTGGAAGGGGACACCTATCAGCCCCAGCATTTT. Its protein product is CASSLEGDTYQPQHF.

This rearrangement joins TRBV6-1 to TRBJ2-1, with TRBD2 matching over 9 bases. V was pared by 6 bases and J by 10 bases, with 7 bases of the junction left unmatched. Germline CDR1 is MNHNS and CDR2 is SASEGT. The CDR3 is 13 residues long. This chain's CDR3 is CASRSSGRGEQFF. CDR3 sequence (DNA): TGTGCCAGCAGAAGTAGCGGGAGAGGAGAGCAGTTCTTC.

The chain employs TRBV7-2 and TRBJ2-6; weak D call: TRBD2 (6 bases). This CDR3 contains 16 residues. V was trimmed by 0 bases and J by 2 bases, leaving 8 bases between them. Germline V CDR1 and CDR2: SGHTA, FQGNSA. CDR3 amino acids: CASSLAAGPGANVLTF. Written as DNA, the CDR3 is TGTGCCAGCAGCTTAGCTGCGGGGCCTGGGGCCAACGTCCTGACTTTC.

V is TRBV29-1 and J is TRBJ2-7; possible D gene TRBD1, 5 bases. The CDR3 runs to 12 residues. CDR1 SQVTM and CDR2 ANQGSEA come from the germline V gene. Trimming pared 7 bases from V and 4 bases from J, leaving 14 bases between. The CDR3 is CSADVGEYEQYF. Written as DNA, the CDR3 is TGCAGCGCCGACGTAGGGGAATACGAGCAGTACTTC.

The rearrangement uses TRBV6-6 and TRBJ2-5; the match to TRBD2 covers 13 bases. The CDR3 contains 16 residues. The germline CDR1 and CDR2 sequences are MNHNY and SVGAGI (reference sequence). Germline trimming cut 6 bases from V and 4 bases from J; bases unmatched to any gene: 8. DNA for the CDR3: TGTGCCAGCAGAACTAGCGGGAGGGATCTAGGAGAGACCCAGTACTTC. Translation: CASRTSGRDLGETQYF.

CDR3 protein: CASSRGTVQNEQFF. The CDR3, as DNA: TGTGCCAGCAGTAGGGGTACGGTACAGAATGAGCAGTTCTTC. This chain joins TRBV6-5 and TRBJ2-1; perhaps TRBD1 as D (5 bases). Germline loops: CDR1 MNHEY, CDR2 SVGAGI. The V gene lost 5 bases and the J gene lost 7 bases, with 15 bases spanning the gap. The CDR3 sequence is 14 residues long.

This clone was detected only once. The chain employs TRBV5-1 and TRBJ1-1, with TRBD1 matching over 8 bases. This CDR3 is 14 amino acids long. Trimming at V came to 0 bases and at J to 6 bases, leaving 4 bases not matched to a gene. CDR1 and CDR2 (germline): SGHRS, YFSETQ. The CDR3, as DNA: TGCGCCAGCAGCTTGGGAGACAGGGGCCCTGAAGCTTTCTTT. Translation: CASSLGDRGPEAFF.

The chain carries TRBV9 and TRBJ2-5, with a possible D match to TRBD1 (6 bases). This CDR3 has 13 residues. The V and J ends lost 4 bases and 4 bases respectively, with 11 bases between them. Germline V lookup: CDR1 SGDLS, CDR2 YYNGEE. The CDR3 nucleotides are TGTGCCAGCAGCTTGGCAGGGGCAGAGACCCAGTACTTC. The encoded protein is CASSLAGAETQYF. The variable domain in full, with the rest retrieved from reference TRBV9 and TRBJ2-5, is DSGVTQTPKHLITATGQRVTLRCSPRSGDLSVYWYQQSLDQGLQFLIQYYNGEERAKGNILERFSAQQFPDLHSELNLSSLELGDSALYFCASSLAGAETQYFGPGTRLLVL.

This clone occurred a few times. The chain recombines TRBV4-1 with TRBJ1-1; 9 positions agree with TRBD1. Germline V gene sequence: CDR1 MGHRA, CDR2 YSYEKL. This CDR3 is built from 17 residues. J lost 0 bases, V lost 3 bases, and 8 bases had no gene match. CDR3 region: CASSQTGQGKMNTEAFF. The CDR3, as DNA: TGCGCCAGCAGCCAGACAGGACAGGGGAAGATGAACACTGAAGCTTTCTTT.

This chain joins TRBV7-2 and TRBJ2-5; D is undetermined. With 6 bases removed from V and 6 bases from J, the gap between germline ends came to 8 bases. CDR3 size: 11 residues. Per the germline V gene, CDR1 is SGHTA and CDR2 is FQGNSA. The DNA of the CDR3 is TGTGCCAGCAGGGTATGGCAGACCCAGTACTTC. Translating gives CASRVWQTQYF.

J is TRBJ1-2 and V is TRBV19, with D uncertain. This CDR3 is 14 amino acids long. Between the trimmed V and J ends, which lost 7 bases and 4 bases, there was a span of 16 bases. Germline V CDR1 and CDR2: LNHDA, SQIVND (reference sequence). In DNA, the CDR3 is TGTGCCAGTAACCCCCTGGGCCAATTCTATGGCTACACCTTC. As protein: CASNPLGQFYGYTF.

The rearrangement links TRBV7-9 to TRBJ2-1; a possible D gene is TRBD1 (5 bases). V lost 5 bases, J lost 2 bases, and 16 bases lay in between. The CDR3 runs 16 residues. In germline, CDR1 is SEHNR, CDR2 FQNEAQ (reference sequence). The CDR3 region has the DNA TGTGCCAGCAGCGGTCAGGGAAAGGGGACCTACAATGAGCAGTTCTTC. Protein: CASSGQGKGTYNEQFF.

The gene calls are TRBV6-6 and TRBJ1-4; tentatively, D is TRBD1 (6 bases). The CDR3 is made up of 16 amino acids. V was trimmed by 2 bases and J by 3 bases, leaving 13 bases between them. Germline-derived CDR1 and CDR2 are MNHNY and SVGAGI (reference sequence). The CDR3 region is CASSYGGADANEKLFF. The CDR3 region has the DNA TGTGCCAGCAGTTACGGGGGGGCAGACGCTAATGAAAAACTGTTTTTT.

The rearrangement links TRBV11-2 to TRBJ2-5; D is perhaps TRBD1 (5 bases). Trimming cost V 5 bases and J 11 bases, with 21 bases left between them. The CDR3 runs 14 residues. CDR1 is SGHAT, CDR2 FQNNGV, per germline. The chain's CDR3 is CASSRELQVSEQYF. DNA for the CDR3: TGTGCCAGCAGCCGCGAACTACAGGTGTCAGAGCAGTACTTC.